A selection of T cell receptor beta chains follows, all from one sample in a study of early T cells in non-severe SARS-CoV-2 infection. TCRdb re-analysed the 5' RACE reads in MiXCR, keeping a single row per CDR3 protein. The sample comprises over 85,000 distinct CDR3 sequences, around 12% of which are singletons, and around 4.1% rests with the top ten. The material was whole blood, obtained at baseline. Receptors were obtained from an adult who was a healthcare worker with PCR-confirmed SARS-CoV-2 infection or an uninfected control (not recorded which). Each CDR3 is given with its conserved first and last residue. The D gene is left open where the match is weak. Sizes are listed as once, few or many counts, or a class when the clone is expanded.

>-|TRBJ1-1|few|TRBV3-1
TGTGCCAGCAGCCTGCTGGAGAACACTGAAGCTTTCTTT
CASSLLENTEAFF
>-|TRBJ1-4|few|TRBV28
TGTGCCATCCAACACGGGACACCCAATGAAAAACTGTTTTTT
CAIQHGTPNEKLFF
>TRBD2|TRBJ2-3|few|TRBV7-3
TGTGCCAGCAGCTTAGGCCCTAGCGGACTTAGCACAGATACGCAGTATTTT
CASSLGPSGLSTDTQYF
>-|TRBJ2-5|few|TRBV6-6
TGTGCCAGCAGTTACTCGGGAAGGGGAATTGGACAAGAGACCCAGTACTTC
CASSYSGRGIGQETQYF
>-|TRBJ1-6|few|TRBV7-2
TGTGCCAGCAGCTTAGACTCGGGGGCGAGTTCACCCCTCCACTTT
CASSLDSGASSPLHF
>-|TRBJ1-5|few|TRBV6-5
TGTGCCAGCAGTTCCTACCAGGGCAATCAGCCCCAGCATTTT
CASSSYQGNQPQHF
>-|TRBJ2-7|few|TRBV7-2
TGTGCCAGCAGCTTCTCCGGGACGCTGACCTACGAGCAGTACTTC
CASSFSGTLTYEQYF
>TRBD1|TRBJ2-3|many|TRBV28
TGTGCCAGCAGTTCCCGGACAGGAAGAACATGGGATACGCAGTATTTT
CASSSRTGRTWDTQYF
>-|TRBJ2-3|many|TRBV2
TGTGCCAGCAGGGCGTCTGCAGATACGCAGTATTTT
CASRASADTQYF
>-|TRBJ1-2|many|TRBV19
TGTGCCAGTAGTCCCGGACTAAATAACTATGGCTACACCTTC
CASSPGLNNYGYTF
>TRBD1|TRBJ1-4|few|TRBV7-9
TGTGCCAGCAGCCCCCTATCTCGCAGGGGGTCAACTAATGAAAAACTGTTTTTT
CASSPLSRRGSTNEKLFF
>-|TRBJ2-3|few|TRBV20-1
TGCAGTGCCAGGATAAAGGGAGCGACAGATACGCAGTATTTT
CSARIKGATDTQYF